Below, one T cell receptor (beta chain) is given with its context. Its cognate antigen is unknown. Here immunoSEQ multiplex PCR was the method, and the copy in TCRdb shows in-frame clones only, minus some. The sample shows 110,000 or so clones, about 89% of them seen only once. This sample was included in a study of PD-1 blockade in classical Hodgkin lymphoma. About the study: Intravenous nivolumab at 3 mg/kg was given to patients every 2 weeks. Study-level points and caveats: Prior to therapy, complete responders displayed diversity much like that of newly diagnosed patients.

Trimming took 4 bases from V and 2 from J; bases not matched to a gene: 3. The CDR3 sequence is 14 residues long. Germline CDR1 reads LNHDA; CDR2 reads SQIVND (reference sequence). Exposure to brentuximab vedotin varied, and each patient had relapsed following autologous stem cell transplantation. This TCR derives from a human donor with classical Hodgkin lymphoma. Sequences were derived from peripheral blood mononuclear cells (PBMCs), sampled before the second cycle of nivolumab. The rearrangement joins TRBV19 to TRBJ1-2; 8 bases fit TRBD1. CDR3 nucleotide sequence: TGTGCCAGTAGTACCCGACAGGGGAACTATGGCTACACCTTC. Translation: CASSTRQGNYGYTF.